This paragraph covers one TCR beta chain sequence. Its antigen is still unknown. Measured with immunoSEQ multiplex PCR; TCRdb has only the in-frame clones, and not every one. There are about 40,000 clones in the sample; roughly 84% occur only once, and about a tenth lies in the top ten. The source of the sample is a study of lymphopenia after photon versus proton radiotherapy. The CDR3 runs to 13 residues. Germline V gene sequence: CDR1 LNHDA, CDR2 SQIVND (reference sequence). V dropped 8 bases and J dropped 0 bases, with 10 bases sitting between them. Whole-study results and caveats: Authors raise, but do not show, better survival with proton therapy. Post-nadir TCR diversity decline inversely tracked overall survival among those who died. Oligoclonal CD8+ Temra expansion after nadir drove photon patients' diversity drop. Under photons, naive T cells and diversity fell while effector/memory populations rose.

The receptor's source is a woman in her sixties or seventies with pancreatic cancer. Some clones in this sample may be carry-over from other donors' samples. The specimen was peripheral blood, collected from a patient treated with proton-based radiotherapy. V usage is TRBV19 and J usage is TRBJ2-5; weak D call: TRBD1 (6 bases). The CDR3 bases are TGTGCCAGTTACGACAGGTACCAAGAGACCCAGTACTTC. This encodes CASYDRYQETQYF.